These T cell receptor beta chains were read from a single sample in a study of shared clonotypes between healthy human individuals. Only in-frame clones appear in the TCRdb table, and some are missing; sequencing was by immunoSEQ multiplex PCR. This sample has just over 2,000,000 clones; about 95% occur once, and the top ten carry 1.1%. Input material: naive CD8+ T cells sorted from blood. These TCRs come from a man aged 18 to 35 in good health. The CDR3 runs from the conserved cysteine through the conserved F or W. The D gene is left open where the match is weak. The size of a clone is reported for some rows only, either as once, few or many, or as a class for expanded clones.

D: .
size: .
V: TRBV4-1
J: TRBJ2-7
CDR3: CASSQGASPYEQYF
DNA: TGCGCCAGCAGCCAAGGAGCTTCCCCGTACGAGCAGTACTTC

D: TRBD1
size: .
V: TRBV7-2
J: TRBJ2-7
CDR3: CASSLQGAYEQYF
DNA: TGTGCCAGCAGCTTGCAGGGGGCCTACGAGCAGTACTTC

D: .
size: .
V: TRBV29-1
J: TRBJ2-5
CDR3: CSGSLTEGEPQYF
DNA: TGCAGCGGGAGCTTGACTGAGGGAGAGCCCCAGTACTTC

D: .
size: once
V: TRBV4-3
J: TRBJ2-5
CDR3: CASSQDLEGTQYF
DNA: TGCGCCAGCAGCCAAGATCTGGAAGGGACCCAGTACTTC

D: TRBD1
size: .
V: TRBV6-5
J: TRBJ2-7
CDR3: CASSSPGQPYEQYF
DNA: TGTGCCAGCAGTAGTCCGGGACAGCCCTACGAGCAGTACTTC

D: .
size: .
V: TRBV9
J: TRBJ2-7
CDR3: CASSVGNEQYF
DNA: TGTGCCAGCAGCGTCGGCAACGAGCAGTACTTC

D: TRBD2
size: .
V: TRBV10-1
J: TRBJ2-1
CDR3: CASGSGRDNNEQFF
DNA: TGCGCCAGCGGTAGCGGGAGAGATAACAATGAGCAGTTCTTC

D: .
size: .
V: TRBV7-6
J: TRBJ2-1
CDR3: CASSLGPYNEQFF
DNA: TGTGCCAGCAGCTTAGGACCCTACAATGAGCAGTTCTTC

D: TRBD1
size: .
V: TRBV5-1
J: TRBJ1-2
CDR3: CASSLSGTAGLPVAISYGYTF
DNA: TGCGCCAGCAGCTTGTCCGGGACAGCGGGCCTCCCTGTAGCCATCTCCTATGGCTACACCTTC

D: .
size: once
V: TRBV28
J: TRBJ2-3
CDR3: CASSFWVGGTDTQYF
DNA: TGTGCCAGCAGTTTTTGGGTTGGGGGCACAGATACGCAGTATTTT

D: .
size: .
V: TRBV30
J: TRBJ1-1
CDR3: CAWGLGPGTEAFF
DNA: TGTGCCTGGGGTTTGGGACCTGGGACTGAAGCTTTCTTT

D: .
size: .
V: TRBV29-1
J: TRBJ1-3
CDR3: CSVEGERVTSGNTIYF
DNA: TGCAGCGTTGAAGGGGAGAGGGTAACCTCTGGAAACACCATATATTTT

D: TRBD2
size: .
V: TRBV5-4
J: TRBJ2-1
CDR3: CASSLALAGAYEQFF
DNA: TGTGCCAGCAGCTTGGCACTAGCGGGAGCTTATGAGCAGTTCTTC

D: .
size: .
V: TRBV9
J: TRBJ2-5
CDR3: CASSPGRMYQETQYF
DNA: TGTGCCAGCAGCCCAGGACGGATGTACCAAGAGACCCAGTACTTC

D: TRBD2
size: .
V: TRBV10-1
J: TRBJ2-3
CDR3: CASSEGLVNTDTQYF
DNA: TGCGCCAGCAGTGAGGGACTAGTGAACACAGATACGCAGTATTTT

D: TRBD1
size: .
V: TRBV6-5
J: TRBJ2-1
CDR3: CASSLTGGNYNEQFF
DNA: TGTGCCAGCAGTTTGACAGGGGGCAACTACAATGAGCAGTTCTTC

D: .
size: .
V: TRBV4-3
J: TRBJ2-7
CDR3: CASSPAWGGNYEQYF
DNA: TGCGCCAGCAGCCCAGCCTGGGGCGGGAACTACGAGCAGTACTTC

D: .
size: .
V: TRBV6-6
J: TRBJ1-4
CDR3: CASSYSAGEKLFF
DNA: TGTGCCAGCAGTTACTCGGCGGGCGAAAAACTGTTTTTT

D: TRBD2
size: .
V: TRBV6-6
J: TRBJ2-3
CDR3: CASSDLAGTSTDTQYF
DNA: TGTGCCAGCAGCGACCTAGCGGGAACTAGCACAGATACGCAGTATTTT

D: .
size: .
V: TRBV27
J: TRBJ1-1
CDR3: CASSLSPGTSRTEAFF
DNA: TGTGCCAGCAGTTTATCCCCTGGGACCTCCCGAACTGAAGCTTTCTTT

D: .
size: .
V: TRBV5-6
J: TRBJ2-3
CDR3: CASGEASTDTQYF
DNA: TGTGCCAGCGGGGAAGCTAGCACAGATACGCAGTATTTT

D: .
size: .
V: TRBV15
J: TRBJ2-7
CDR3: CATSRDPISYEQYF
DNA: TGTGCCACCAGCAGAGATCCGATCTCCTACGAGCAGTACTTC

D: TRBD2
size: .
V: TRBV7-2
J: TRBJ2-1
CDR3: CASSLITSGNEQFF
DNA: TGTGCCAGCAGCTTAATTACTAGCGGGAATGAGCAGTTCTTC

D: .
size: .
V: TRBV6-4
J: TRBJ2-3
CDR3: CASSAGTTVTDTQYF
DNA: TGTGCCAGCAGTGCCGGGACAACAGTCACAGATACGCAGTATTTT

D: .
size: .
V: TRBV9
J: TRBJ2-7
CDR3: CASSVEGPADYEQYF
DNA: TGTGCCAGCAGCGTAGAGGGACCGGCCGACTACGAGCAGTACTTC

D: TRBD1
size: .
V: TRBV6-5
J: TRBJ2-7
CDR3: CASSYGGQVYEQYF
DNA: TGTGCCAGCAGTTACGGTGGACAGGTCTACGAGCAGTACTTC

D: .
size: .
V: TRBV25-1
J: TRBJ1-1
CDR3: CASSGGRAIAAFF
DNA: TGTGCCAGCAGTGGAGGGAGGGCCATCGCGGCTTTCTTT

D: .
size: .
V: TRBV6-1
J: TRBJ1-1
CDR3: CASSEVPRAMEYTEAFF
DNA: TGTGCCAGCAGTGAAGTCCCACGGGCAATGGAATACACTGAAGCTTTCTTT

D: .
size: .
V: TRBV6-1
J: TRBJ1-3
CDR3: CASSEASWVTISASSGNTIYF
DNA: TGTGCCAGCAGTGAAGCGAGTTGGGTGACAATTTCGGCGAGCTCTGGAAACACCATATATTTT

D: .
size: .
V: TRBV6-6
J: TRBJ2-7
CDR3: CASSYPDGTYEQYF
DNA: TGTGCCAGCAGTTATCCGGACGGAACCTACGAGCAGTACTTC

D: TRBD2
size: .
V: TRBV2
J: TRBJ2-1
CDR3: CASRDPAGGPWNEQFF
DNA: TGTGCCAGCAGGGACCCCGCGGGGGGGCCCTGGAATGAGCAGTTCTTC

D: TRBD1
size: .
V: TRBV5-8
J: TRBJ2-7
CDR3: CASSWQGAPEQYF
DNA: TGTGCCAGCAGCTGGCAGGGGGCCCCCGAGCAGTACTTC

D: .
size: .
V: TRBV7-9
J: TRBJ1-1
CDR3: CASSYVERAEAFF
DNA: TGTGCCAGCAGCTACGTGGAAAGGGCTGAAGCTTTCTTT

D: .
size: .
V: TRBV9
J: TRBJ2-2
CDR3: CASSVARGNTGELFF
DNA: TGTGCCAGCAGCGTCGCCAGGGGTAACACCGGGGAGCTGTTTTTT

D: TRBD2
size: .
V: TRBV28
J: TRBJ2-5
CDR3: CASSLYASGGNQETQYF
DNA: TGTGCCAGCAGTTTATATGCTAGCGGGGGAAACCAAGAGACCCAGTACTTC

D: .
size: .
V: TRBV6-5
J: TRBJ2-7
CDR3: CASSYSLRAPSYEQYF
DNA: TGTGCCAGCAGTTACTCCCTAAGGGCACCCTCCTACGAGCAGTACTTC

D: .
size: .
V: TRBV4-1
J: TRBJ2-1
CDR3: CASSLWEASGNEQFF
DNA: TGCGCCAGCAGCCTGTGGGAGGCCTCGGGCAATGAGCAGTTCTTC

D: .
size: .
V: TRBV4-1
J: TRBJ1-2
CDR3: CASSQDASWLNYGYTF
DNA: TGCGCCAGCAGCCAAGACGCATCTTGGCTTAACTATGGCTACACCTTC

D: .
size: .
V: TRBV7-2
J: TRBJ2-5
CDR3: CASSLGAGQEQETQYF
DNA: TGTGCCAGCAGCTTAGGTGCGGGCCAGGAGCAAGAGACCCAGTACTTC

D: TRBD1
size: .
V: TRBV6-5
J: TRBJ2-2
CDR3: CASSYTEGARELFF
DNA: TGTGCCAGCAGCTACACTGAGGGGGCCCGGGAGCTGTTTTTT

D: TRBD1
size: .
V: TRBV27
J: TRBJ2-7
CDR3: CASRPRTGGRLDEQYF
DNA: TGTGCCAGCAGACCCCGGACAGGGGGCAGGTTGGACGAGCAGTACTTC

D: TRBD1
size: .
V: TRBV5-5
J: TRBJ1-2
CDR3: CASSSSQGQYYGYTF
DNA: TGTGCCAGCAGCTCGTCTCAGGGACAGTACTATGGCTACACCTTC

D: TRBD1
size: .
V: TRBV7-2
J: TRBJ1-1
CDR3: CASSLAIWERDSHMNTEAFF
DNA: TGTGCCAGCAGCTTAGCAATTTGGGAGCGGGACAGCCACATGAACACTGAAGCTTTCTTT

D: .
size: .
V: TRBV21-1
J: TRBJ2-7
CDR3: CASSPPGGLGEQYF
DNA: TGTGCCAGCAGCCCCCCAGGAGGGTTGGGGGAGCAGTACTTC

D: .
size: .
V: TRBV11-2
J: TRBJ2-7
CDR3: CASSLEASYEQYF
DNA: TGTGCCAGCAGCTTGGAGGCCTCCTACGAGCAGTACTTC

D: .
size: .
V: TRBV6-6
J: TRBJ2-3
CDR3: CASSYISVEDTQYF
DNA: TGTGCCAGCAGTTACATATCCGTGGAAGATACGCAGTATTTT

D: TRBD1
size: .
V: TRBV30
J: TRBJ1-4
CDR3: CASTNDRGIEKLFF
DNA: TGTGCCTCCACCAACGACAGGGGGATCGAAAAACTGTTTTTT

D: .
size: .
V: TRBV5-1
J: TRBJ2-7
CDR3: CASSLGHSYEQYF
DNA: TGCGCCAGCAGCTTAGGACATTCTTACGAGCAGTACTTC

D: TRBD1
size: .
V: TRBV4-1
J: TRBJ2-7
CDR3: CASSMPGQGYEQYF
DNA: TGCGCCAGCAGCATGCCGGGACAGGGATACGAGCAGTACTTC

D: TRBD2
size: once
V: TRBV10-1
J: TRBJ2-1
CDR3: CASSEGIGGRAFLEPTTHNEQFF
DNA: TGCGCCAGCAGTGAGGGAATTGGCGGGAGGGCCTTCCTAGAGCCTACTACTCACAATGAGCAGTTCTTC

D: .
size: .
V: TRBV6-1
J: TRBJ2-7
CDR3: CASRSGLYEQYF
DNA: TGTGCCAGCAGGTCCGGACTCTACGAGCAGTACTTC

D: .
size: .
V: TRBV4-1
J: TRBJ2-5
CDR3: CASSQRMAETQYF
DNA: TGCGCCAGCAGCCAACGAATGGCGGAGACCCAGTACTTC

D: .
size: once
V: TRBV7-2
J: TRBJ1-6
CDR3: CASSQGPYNSPLHF
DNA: TGTGCCAGCAGCCAAGGACCCTATAATTCACCCCTCCACTTT

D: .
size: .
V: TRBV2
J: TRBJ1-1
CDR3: CATQGERAEAFF
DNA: TGTGCCACCCAGGGTGAAAGGGCTGAAGCTTTCTTT